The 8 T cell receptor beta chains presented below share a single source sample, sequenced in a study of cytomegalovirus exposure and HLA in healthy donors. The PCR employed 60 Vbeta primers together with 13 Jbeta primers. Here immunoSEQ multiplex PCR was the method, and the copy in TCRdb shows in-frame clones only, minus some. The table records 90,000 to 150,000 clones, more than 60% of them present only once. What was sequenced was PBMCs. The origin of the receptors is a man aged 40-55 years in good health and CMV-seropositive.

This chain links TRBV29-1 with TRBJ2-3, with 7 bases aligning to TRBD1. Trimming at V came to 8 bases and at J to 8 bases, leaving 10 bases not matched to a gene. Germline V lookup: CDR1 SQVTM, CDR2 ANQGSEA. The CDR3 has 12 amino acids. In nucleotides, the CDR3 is TGCAGCCCTCAGGGACAGTCTGGTACGCAGTATTTT. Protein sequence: CSPQGQSGTQYF.

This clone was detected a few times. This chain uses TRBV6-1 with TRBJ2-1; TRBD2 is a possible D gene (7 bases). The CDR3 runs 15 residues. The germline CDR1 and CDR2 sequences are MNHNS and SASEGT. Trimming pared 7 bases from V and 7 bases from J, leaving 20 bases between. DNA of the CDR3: TGTGCCAGCACCAAGGGGGGGGCTGGTGGTAATGAGCAGTTCTTC. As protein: CASTKGGAGGNEQFF.

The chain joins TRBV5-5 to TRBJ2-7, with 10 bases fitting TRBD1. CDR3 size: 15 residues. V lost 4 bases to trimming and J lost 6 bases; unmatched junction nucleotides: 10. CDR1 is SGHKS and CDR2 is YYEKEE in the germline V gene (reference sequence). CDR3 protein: CASSLIGQGVVEQYF. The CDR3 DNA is TGTGCCAGCAGCCTGATCGGACAGGGGGTTGTCGAGCAGTACTTC.

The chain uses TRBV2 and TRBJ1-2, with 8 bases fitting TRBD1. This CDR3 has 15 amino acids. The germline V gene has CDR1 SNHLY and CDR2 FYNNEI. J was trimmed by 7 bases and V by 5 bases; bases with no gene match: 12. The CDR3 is CASSKGQAQSSGYTF. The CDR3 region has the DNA TGTGCCAGCAGTAAGGGACAGGCCCAGTCGTCTGGCTACACCTTC.

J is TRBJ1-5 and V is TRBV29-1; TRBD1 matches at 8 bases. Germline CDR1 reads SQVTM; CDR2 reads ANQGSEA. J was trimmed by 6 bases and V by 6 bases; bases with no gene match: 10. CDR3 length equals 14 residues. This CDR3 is CSVGGQGAGQPQHF. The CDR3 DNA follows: TGCAGCGTGGGCGGACAGGGAGCGGGTCAGCCCCAGCATTTT.

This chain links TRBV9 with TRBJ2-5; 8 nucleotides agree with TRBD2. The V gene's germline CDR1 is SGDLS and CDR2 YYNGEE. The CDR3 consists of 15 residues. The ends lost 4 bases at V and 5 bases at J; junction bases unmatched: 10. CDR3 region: CASSPPGGGFETQYF. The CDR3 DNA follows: TGTGCCAGCAGCCCACCGGGGGGGGGTTTCGAGACCCAGTACTTC. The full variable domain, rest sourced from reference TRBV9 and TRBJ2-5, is DSGVTQTPKHLITATGQRVTLRCSPRSGDLSVYWYQQSLDQGLQFLIQYYNGEERAKGNILERFSAQQFPDLHSELNLSSLELGDSALYFCASSPPGGGFETQYFGPGTRLLVL.

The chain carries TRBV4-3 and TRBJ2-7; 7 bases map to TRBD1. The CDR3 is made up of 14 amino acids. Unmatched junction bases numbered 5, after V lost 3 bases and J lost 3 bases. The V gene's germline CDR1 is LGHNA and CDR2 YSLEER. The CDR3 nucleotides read TGCGCCAGCAGCCATTCCACAGGGGACTACGAGCAGTACTTC. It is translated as CASSHSTGDYEQYF.

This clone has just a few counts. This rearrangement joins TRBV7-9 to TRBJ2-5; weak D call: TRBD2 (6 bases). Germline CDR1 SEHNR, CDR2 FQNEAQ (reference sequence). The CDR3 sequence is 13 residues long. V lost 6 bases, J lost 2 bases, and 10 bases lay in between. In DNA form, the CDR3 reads TGTGCCAGCAGTAGGGCGGGGCAAGAGACCCAGTACTTC. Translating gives CASSRAGQETQYF.